This T cell receptor (beta chain) was identified in a study of CD8 T cells in ankylosing spondylitis. The CDR3 covers 15 residues. Germline CDR1 and CDR2: MNHEY and SMNVEV (reference sequence). Trimming cost V 2 bases and J 4 bases, with 15 bases left between them. Making the TCR beta libraries involved quantitative 5'-RACE with molecular barcodes. TCRdb re-analysed the 5' RACE reads in MiXCR, keeping a single row per CDR3 protein. This sample has almost 400,000 distinct CDR3 sequences, with 20% to 25% found just once. About this clonotype: Its specificity is unknown.

General observations from the study: Peripheral blood samples showed relatively rare disease-linked clones, and these clones were CD8+. The study identified a TCR beta motif of under ten highly homologous variants that appeared characteristic of ankylosing spondylitis blood.

Specimen: blood, either unsorted or a sorted T cell fraction (not recorded which). The TCR originated in a male donor with ankylosing spondylitis. This rearrangement joins TRBV27 to TRBJ2-7; D is uncertain. The CDR3 DNA follows: TGTGCCAGCAGTTTAACTGTATCCTCCCGGTACGAGCAGTACTTC. Translation gives CASSLTVSSRYEQYF.